This T cell receptor (beta chain) was obtained from a study of blood T cell repertoires in COVID-19. Study context: From T cells, B-cell-depleted T cells, or PBMCs came the material, which was cDNA or gDNA.

This CDR3 region has 17 residues. In germline, CDR1 is SGHRS, CDR2 YFSETQ. J lost 1 base, V lost 4 bases, and 4 bases had no gene match. This table comes from immunoSEQ multiplex PCR, and its TCRdb copy is limited to in-frame clones, with some not included. Among 250,000 to 350,000 clones, roughly 83% were seen once, and the ten largest hold more than 1.1%. The chain has TRBV5-1 and TRBJ2-2; 13 positions agree with TRBD2. Source material: peripheral blood. The sequence came from a human donor with COVID-19, enrolled during active disease. The donor label of this sample is uncertain. CDR3 sequence (DNA): TGCGCCAGCAGCCCGAGACTAGCGGGAGGGAACACCGGGGAGCTGTTTTTT. This codes for CASSPRLAGGNTGELFF.